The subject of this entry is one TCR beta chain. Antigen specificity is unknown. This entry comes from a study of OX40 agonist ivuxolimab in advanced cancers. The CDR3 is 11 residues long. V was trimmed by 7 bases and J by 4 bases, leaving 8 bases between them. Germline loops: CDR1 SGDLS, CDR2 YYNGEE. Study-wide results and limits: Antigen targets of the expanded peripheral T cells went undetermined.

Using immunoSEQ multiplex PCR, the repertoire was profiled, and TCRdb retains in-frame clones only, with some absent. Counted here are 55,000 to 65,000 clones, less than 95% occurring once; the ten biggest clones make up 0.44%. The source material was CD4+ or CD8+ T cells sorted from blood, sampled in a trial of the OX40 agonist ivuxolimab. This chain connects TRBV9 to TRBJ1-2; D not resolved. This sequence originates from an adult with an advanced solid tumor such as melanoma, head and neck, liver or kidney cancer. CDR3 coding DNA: TGTGCCAGCGCGAAACCCTATGGCTACACCTTC. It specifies CASAKPYGYTF.